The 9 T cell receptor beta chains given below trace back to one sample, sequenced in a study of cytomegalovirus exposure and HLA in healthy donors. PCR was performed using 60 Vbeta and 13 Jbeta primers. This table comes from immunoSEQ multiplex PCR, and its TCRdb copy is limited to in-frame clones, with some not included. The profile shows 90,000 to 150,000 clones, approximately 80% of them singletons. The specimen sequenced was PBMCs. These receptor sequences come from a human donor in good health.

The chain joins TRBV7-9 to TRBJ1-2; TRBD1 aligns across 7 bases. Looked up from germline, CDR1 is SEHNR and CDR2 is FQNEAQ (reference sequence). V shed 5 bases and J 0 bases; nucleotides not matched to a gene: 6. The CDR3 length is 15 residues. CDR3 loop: CASSPQQGANYGYTF. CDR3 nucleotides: TGTGCCAGCAGCCCCCAGCAGGGGGCTAACTATGGCTACACCTTC.

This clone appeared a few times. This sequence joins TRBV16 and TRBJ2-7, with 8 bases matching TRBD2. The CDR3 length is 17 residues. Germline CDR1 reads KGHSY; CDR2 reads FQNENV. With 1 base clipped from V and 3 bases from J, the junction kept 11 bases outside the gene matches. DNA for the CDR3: TGTGCCAGCAGCCAATTGGCCGGAGCGGGAGCCCTCTACGAGCAGTACTTC. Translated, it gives CASSQLAGAGALYEQYF.

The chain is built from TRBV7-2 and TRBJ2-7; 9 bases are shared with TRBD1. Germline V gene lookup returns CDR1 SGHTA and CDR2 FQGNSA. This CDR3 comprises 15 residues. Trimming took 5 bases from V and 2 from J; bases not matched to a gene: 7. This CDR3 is CASSPRTGEAYEQYF. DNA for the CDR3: TGTGCCAGCAGCCCCCGGACAGGGGAGGCCTACGAGCAGTACTTC.

Here the CDR3 DNA reads TGTGCCAGCAGTTTACCCCCGGGCGAGCAGTACTTC. It specifies CASSLPPGEQYF. The rearrangement joins TRBV27 to TRBJ2-7; D not resolved. Trimming shortened V by 2 bases and J by 6 bases, and 8 bases separated the two germline ends. The CDR3 loop spans 12 amino acids. Germline CDR1 and CDR2: MNHEY and SMNVEV (reference sequence).

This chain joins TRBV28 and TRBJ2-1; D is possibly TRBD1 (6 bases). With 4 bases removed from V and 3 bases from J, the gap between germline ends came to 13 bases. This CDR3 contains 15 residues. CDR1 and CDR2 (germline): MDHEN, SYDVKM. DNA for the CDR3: TGTGCCAGCAGTTCGACCGGGACATACTACAATGAGCAGTTCTTC. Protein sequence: CASSSTGTYYNEQFF.

The CDR3 reads CASSQGSRTGNYGYTF. The CDR3 bases are TGTGCCAGCAGCCAAGGTTCCCGGACAGGGAACTATGGCTACACCTTC. The rearrangement joins TRBV4-2 to TRBJ1-2; the match to TRBD1 covers 8 bases. Trimming at V came to 1 base and at J to 2 bases, leaving 6 bases not matched to a gene. Germline CDR1 LGHNA, CDR2 YNFKEQ. This CDR3 region has 16 residues.

The CDR3 here is CASSLQASRSHEQYF. CDR3 DNA: TGTGCCAGCAGCTTACAGGCATCCCGGTCCCACGAGCAGTACTTC. The J gene is TRBJ2-7, the V gene TRBV11-2; D is unresolved. From germline, CDR1 is SGHAT and CDR2 FQNNGV. V lost 2 bases and J 5 bases, leaving 16 bases between the germline ends. The CDR3 has 15 amino acids.

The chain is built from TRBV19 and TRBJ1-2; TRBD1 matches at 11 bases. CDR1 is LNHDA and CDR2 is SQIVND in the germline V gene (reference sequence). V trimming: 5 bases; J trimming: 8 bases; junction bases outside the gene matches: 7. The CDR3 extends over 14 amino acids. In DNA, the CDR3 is TGTGCCAGTAGTCCGGGACAGGGGGTAGGGGGCTACACCTTC. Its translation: CASSPGQGVGGYTF. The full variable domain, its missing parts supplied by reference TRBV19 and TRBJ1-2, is DGGITQSPKYLFRKEGQNVTLSCEQNLNHDAMYWYRQDPGQGLRLIYYSQIVNDFQKGDIAEGYSVSREKKESFPLTVTSAQKNPTAFYLCASSPGQGVGGYTFGSGTRLTVV.

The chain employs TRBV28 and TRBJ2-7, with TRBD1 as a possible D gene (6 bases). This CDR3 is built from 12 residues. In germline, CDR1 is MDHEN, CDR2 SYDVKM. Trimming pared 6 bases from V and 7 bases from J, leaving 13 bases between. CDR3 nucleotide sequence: TGTGCCAGCAGCCCAGGGGTAGGGGAGCAGTACTTC. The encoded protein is CASSPGVGEQYF.